This T cell receptor (beta chain) derives from a study of shared clonotypes between healthy human individuals. Sequenced by immunoSEQ multiplex PCR; TCRdb stores in-frame clones only, minus some. The sample shows hundreds of thousands of clones, about 96% of them seen only once. The CDR3 is made up of 14 amino acids. Looked up from germline, CDR1 is SSHAT and CDR2 is FNYEAQ (reference sequence). Trimming shortened V by 1 base and J by 4 bases, and 9 bases separated the two germline ends. The clonotype comes from a woman younger than 45 in good health. Material: naive CD4+ T cells sorted from blood. Specified subset: CD45RA+ positively selected. The J gene is TRBJ2-3, the V gene TRBV7-7; TRBD1 or TRBD2 may be the D gene (5 bases each). The CDR3 sequence: CASSLEGESDTQYF. CDR3 nucleotides: TGTGCCAGCAGCTTAGAAGGGGAGTCAGATACGCAGTATTTT.